This TCR beta chain was recovered during a study of post-analysis software for immune sequencing data. V lost 3 bases to trimming and J lost 0 bases, with 8 bases between them. CDR3 length equals 13 residues. Germline CDR1 DFQATT, CDR2 SNEGSKA (reference sequence). Study conclusions and caveats: Analysis by F measure revealed that same-batch samples clustered strongly together. There was significantly lower normalized Chao1 diversity in multiple sclerosis patients than in controls. About 5 TRBV segments were more frequent in patients than controls; TRBV5-6, TRBV5-1 and TRBV20-1 belonged to this group.

At least ten counts were recorded for this clonotype. Antigen unknown. Incorporated into the TCR beta cDNA libraries were unique molecular identifiers, which served to reduce PCR and sequencing biases. Each CDR3 protein is one row after TCRdb ran MiXCR on the PCR reads. The data show under 200,000 distinct CDR3 sequences, roughly 30% seen once. This clonotype was obtained from a girl younger than 18 with multiple sclerosis. The source material was blood. This chain uses TRBV20-1 with TRBJ1-2; no definite D call. The CDR3 nucleotides read TGCAGTGCTAGGGATCAGGCTAACTATGGCTACACCTTC. Encoded protein: CSARDQANYGYTF.